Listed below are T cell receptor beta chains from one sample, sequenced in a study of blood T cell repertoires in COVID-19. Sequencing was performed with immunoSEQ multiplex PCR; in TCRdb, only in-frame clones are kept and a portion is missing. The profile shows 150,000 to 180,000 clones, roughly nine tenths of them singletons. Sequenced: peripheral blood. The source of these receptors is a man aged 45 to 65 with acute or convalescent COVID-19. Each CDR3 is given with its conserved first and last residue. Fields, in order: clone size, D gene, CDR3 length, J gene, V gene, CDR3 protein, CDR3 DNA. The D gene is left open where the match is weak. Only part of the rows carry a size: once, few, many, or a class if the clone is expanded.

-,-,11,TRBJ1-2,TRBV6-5,CASSSLTGSFF,TGTGCCAGCAGTTCCCTGACAGGCTCTTTCTTC
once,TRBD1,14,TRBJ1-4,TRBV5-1,CASSLGGADEKLFF,TGCGCCAGCAGCTTAGGGGGCGCGGATGAAAAACTGTTTTTT
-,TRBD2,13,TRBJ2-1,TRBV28,CASRQTSVNEQFF,TGTGCCAGCCGTCAGACTAGCGTAAATGAGCAGTTCTTC
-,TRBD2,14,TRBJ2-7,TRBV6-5,CASASGRGSYEQYF,TGTGCCAGCGCTAGCGGGAGGGGCTCCTACGAGCAGTACTTC
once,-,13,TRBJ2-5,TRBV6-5,CASRTRLQETQYF,TGTGCCAGCAGGACCCGACTGCAAGAGACCCAGTACTTC
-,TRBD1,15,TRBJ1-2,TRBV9,CASSVGDRTGYGYTF,TGTGCCAGCAGCGTTGGGGACAGAACAGGCTATGGCTACACCTTC
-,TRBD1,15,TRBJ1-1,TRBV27,CASSSGGGMNTEAFF,TGTGCCAGCAGTTCAGGGGGCGGGATGAACACTGAAGCTTTCTTT
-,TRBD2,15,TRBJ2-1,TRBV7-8,CASSGGGRFDNEQFF,TGTGCCAGCAGCGGCGGGGGTAGGTTCGACAATGAGCAGTTCTTC
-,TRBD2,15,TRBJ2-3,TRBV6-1,CASSETSGIGDTQYF,TGTGCCAGCAGTGAAACTAGCGGGATCGGAGATACGCAGTATTTT
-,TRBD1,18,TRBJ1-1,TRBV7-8,CASSREMWDRGRSAEAFF,TGTGCCAGCAGCCGTGAAATGTGGGACAGGGGGCGCAGTGCTGAAGCTTTCTTT
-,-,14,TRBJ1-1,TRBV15,CATSTVRGWGEAFF,TGTGCCACCAGCACAGTACGGGGTTGGGGTGAAGCTTTCTTT
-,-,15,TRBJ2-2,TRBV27,CASSLTISNTGELFF,TGTGCCAGCAGTTTAACTATATCGAACACCGGGGAGCTGTTTTTT
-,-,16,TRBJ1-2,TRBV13,CASSLRQASRGYGYTF,TGTGCCAGCAGCTTAAGACAGGCATCGCGTGGGTATGGCTACACCTTC
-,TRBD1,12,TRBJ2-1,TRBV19,CASKGQGNEQFF,TGTGCCAGTAAGGGACAGGGAAATGAGCAGTTCTTC
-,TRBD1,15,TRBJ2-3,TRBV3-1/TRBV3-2,CASSQRDRGHDTQYF,TGTGCCAGCAGCCAACGAGACAGGGGGCACGATACGCAGTATTTT
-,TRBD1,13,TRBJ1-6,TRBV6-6,CATRGGGTSPLHF,TGTGCCACCCGAGGAGGGGGCACGTCACCCCTCCACTTT
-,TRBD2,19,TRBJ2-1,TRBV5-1,CASSLYGGENSGVYNEQFF,TGCGCCAGCAGCTTGTACGGGGGTGAAAATAGCGGGGTCTACAATGAGCAGTTCTTC
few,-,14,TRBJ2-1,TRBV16,CASTPDSKLHEQFF,TGTGCCAGCACACCGGACTCTAAGTTACATGAGCAGTTCTTC
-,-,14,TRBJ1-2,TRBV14,CASSQDGLHYGYTF,TGTGCCAGCAGCCAAGATGGGCTCCACTATGGCTACACCTTC
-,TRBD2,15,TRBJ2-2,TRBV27,CASSSWGGTTGELFF,TGTGCCAGCAGTTCGTGGGGGGGGACCACCGGGGAGCTGTTTTTT
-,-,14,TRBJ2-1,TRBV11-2,CASSFLEQGNEQFF,TGTGCCAGCAGCTTTTTAGAACAGGGCAATGAGCAGTTCTTC
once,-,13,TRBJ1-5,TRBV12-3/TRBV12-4,CATTRDTNQPQHF,TGTGCCACCACCCGGGACACCAATCAGCCCCAGCATTTT
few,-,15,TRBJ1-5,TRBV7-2,CASSPPGGQGQPQHF,TGTGCCAGCAGCCCGCCGGGGGGGCAGGGACAGCCCCAGCATTTT
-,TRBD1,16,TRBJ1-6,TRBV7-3,CASSPQGGQGTSPLHF,TGTGCCAGCAGTCCCCAGGGAGGACAGGGTACCTCACCCCTCCACTTT
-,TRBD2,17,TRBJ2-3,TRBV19,CASSARLAGGPSATQYF,TGTGCCAGTAGTGCGAGGCTAGCGGGAGGGCCCTCGGCTACGCAGTATTTT
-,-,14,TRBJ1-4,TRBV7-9,CASSDGGLGEKLFF,TGTGCCAGCAGCGACGGGGGGCTGGGCGAAAAACTGTTTTTT
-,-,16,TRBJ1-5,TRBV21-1,CASSAHRGTGNQPQHF,TGTGCCAGCAGCGCTCACAGGGGTACGGGCAATCAGCCCCAGCATTTT
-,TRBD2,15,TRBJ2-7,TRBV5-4,CASSPSGRESYEQYF,TGTGCCAGCAGCCCGTCGGGGCGGGAGTCATACGAGCAGTACTTC
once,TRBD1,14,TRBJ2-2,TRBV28,CASISGQPTGELFF,TGTGCCAGCATCTCGGGACAGCCTACCGGGGAGCTGTTTTTT
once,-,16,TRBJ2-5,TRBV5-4,CASSLGGASGGETQYF,TGTGCCAGCAGCTTGGGGGGGGCCTCAGGGGGGGAGACCCAGTACTTC
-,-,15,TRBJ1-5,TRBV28,CASSRGKRVNQPQHF,TGTGCCAGCTCTAGGGGGAAGAGGGTCAATCAGCCCCAGCATTTT
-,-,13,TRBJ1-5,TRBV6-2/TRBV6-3,CASSWGGRQPQHF,TGTGCCAGCAGTTGGGGGGGCAGACAGCCCCAGCATTTT
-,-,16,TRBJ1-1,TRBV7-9,CASSGGQAAGYTEAFF,TGTGCCAGCAGCGGAGGGCAGGCAGCAGGGTACACTGAAGCTTTCTTT
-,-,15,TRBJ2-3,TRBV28,CASSFLGEGTDTQYF,TGTGCCAGCAGTTTCTTAGGGGAGGGCACAGATACGCAGTATTTT
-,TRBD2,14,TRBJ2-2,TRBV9,CASSVRDYSGELFF,TGTGCCAGCAGCGTCCGGGACTACTCCGGGGAGCTGTTTTTT
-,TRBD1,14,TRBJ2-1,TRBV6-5,CASSNRDSFNEQFF,TGTGCCAGCAGTAATCGGGACAGCTTCAATGAGCAGTTCTTC
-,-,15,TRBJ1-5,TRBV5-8,CASSLWSGVGQPQHF,TGTGCCAGCAGCTTGTGGTCAGGGGTTGGGCAGCCCCAGCATTTT
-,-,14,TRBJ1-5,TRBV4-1,CASSQGGQNQPQHF,TGCGCCAGCAGCCAAGGCGGACAAAATCAGCCCCAGCATTTT
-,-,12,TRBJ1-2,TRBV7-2,CASSTRDPGYTF,TGTGCCAGCAGCACGCGGGACCCGGGCTACACCTTC
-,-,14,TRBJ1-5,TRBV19,CASMLHRGNQPQHF,TGTGCCAGCATGCTTCACAGGGGCAATCAGCCCCAGCATTTT
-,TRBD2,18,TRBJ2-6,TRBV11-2,CASSPGLAGDLGANVLTF,TGTGCCAGCAGCCCTGGACTAGCGGGAGACCTTGGGGCCAACGTCCTGACTTTC
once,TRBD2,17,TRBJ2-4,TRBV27,CASSPGRRGATKNIQYF,TGTGCCAGCAGTCCCGGGAGGCGGGGGGCGACCAAAAACATTCAGTACTTC
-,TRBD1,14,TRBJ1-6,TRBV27,CASSWGQGPLPLHF,TGTGCCAGCAGCTGGGGACAGGGCCCTTTACCCCTCCACTTT
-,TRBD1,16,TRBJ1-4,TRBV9,CASSARGSATNEKLFF,TGTGCCAGCAGCGCCAGGGGGTCCGCAACTAATGAAAAACTGTTTTTT
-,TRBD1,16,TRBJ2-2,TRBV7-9,CASVTYRDRYTGELFF,TGTGCCAGCGTCACCTACCGGGACAGATACACCGGGGAGCTGTTTTTT
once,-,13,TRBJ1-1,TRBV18,CASSQGGDTEAFF,TGTGCCAGCTCACAAGGGGGTGATACTGAAGCTTTCTTT
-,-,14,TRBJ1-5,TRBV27,CASSLQGRNQPQHF,TGTGCCAGCAGTTTACAGGGCCGCAATCAGCCCCAGCATTTT
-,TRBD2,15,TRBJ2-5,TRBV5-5,CASSYVGTTGETQYF,TGTGCCAGCAGTTATGTCGGGACTACTGGTGAGACCCAGTACTTC
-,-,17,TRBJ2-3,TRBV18,CASSPNMASDTGDTQYF,TGTGCCAGCTCACCGAACATGGCCTCCGATACGGGAGATACGCAGTATTTT
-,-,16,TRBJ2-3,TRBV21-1,CASSKVGPPSTDTQYF,TGTGCCAGCAGCAAGGTGGGGCCTCCTAGCACAGATACGCAGTATTTT
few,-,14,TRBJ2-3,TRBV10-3,CAISDVGVSDTQYF,TGTGCCATCAGTGATGTGGGAGTCTCAGATACGCAGTATTTT
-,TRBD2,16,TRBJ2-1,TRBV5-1,CASSSLAGGASNEQFF,TGCGCCAGCAGCTCCTTAGCGGGAGGGGCAAGCAATGAGCAGTTCTTC
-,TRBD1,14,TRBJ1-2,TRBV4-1,CASSQEGTGGGYTF,TGCGCCAGCAGCCAAGAAGGGACAGGGGGTGGCTACACCTTC
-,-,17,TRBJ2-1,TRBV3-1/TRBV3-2,CASSQERASVAYNEQFF,TGTGCCAGCAGCCAAGAAAGGGCTAGCGTAGCCTACAATGAGCAGTTCTTC
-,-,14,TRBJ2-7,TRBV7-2,CASSLGGASGEQYF,TGTGCCAGCAGCTTAGGTGGGGCATCTGGGGAGCAGTACTTC
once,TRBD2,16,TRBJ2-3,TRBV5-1,CASSLASGRRTDTQYF,TGCGCCAGCAGCTTGGCTAGCGGGAGGCGCACAGATACGCAGTATTTT
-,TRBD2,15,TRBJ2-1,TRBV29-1,CSAPVGGGSYNEQFF,TGCAGCGCTCCCGTTGGGGGGGGGTCCTACAATGAGCAGTTCTTC
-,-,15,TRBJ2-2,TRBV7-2,CASSHGRLNTGELFF,TGTGCCAGCAGCCACGGGAGATTGAACACCGGGGAGCTGTTTTTT
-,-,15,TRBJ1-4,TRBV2,CASSEERSTGEKLFF,TGTGCCAGCAGTGAAGAGCGCTCAACCGGGGAAAAACTGTTTTTT
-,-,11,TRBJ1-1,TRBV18,CAYRTNTEAFF,TGTGCCTACAGGACGAACACTGAAGCTTTCTTT